This is a list of T cell receptor beta chains from one sample in a study of blood T cell repertoires in COVID-19. Method: immunoSEQ multiplex PCR; TCRdb's copy keeps in-frame clones and lacks some. The profile shows about 230,000 clones, over 80% of them singletons. The sample taken for sequencing was peripheral blood. The receptors originated from an older woman with active or convalescent COVID-19. The CDR3 runs from the conserved cysteine through the conserved F or W. The D gene is left open where the match is weak. Clone size appears in some rows only: once, few, many, or a class for an expanded clone.

v_gene: TRBV3-1/TRBV3-2
abundance: .
d_gene: .
j_gene: TRBJ2-1
CDR3aa: CASSLDLEQFF
CDR3nt: TGTGCCAGCAGCCTCGACTTGGAGCAGTTCTTC

v_gene: TRBV9
abundance: .
d_gene: .
j_gene: TRBJ2-7
CDR3aa: CASSPRDNHYEQYF
CDR3nt: TGTGCCAGCAGCCCCCGGGACAACCACTACGAGCAGTACTTC

v_gene: TRBV9
abundance: .
d_gene: TRBD1
j_gene: TRBJ1-3
CDR3aa: CASSATGGFFGNTIYF
CDR3nt: TGTGCCAGCAGCGCGACAGGGGGCTTCTTTGGAAACACCATATATTTT

v_gene: TRBV7-9
abundance: once
d_gene: .
j_gene: TRBJ1-2
CDR3aa: CASSLPVLYGYTF
CDR3nt: TGTGCCAGCAGCTTACCCGTCCTCTATGGCTACACCTTC

v_gene: TRBV13
abundance: .
d_gene: .
j_gene: TRBJ1-2
CDR3aa: CASSPRGYGYTF
CDR3nt: TGTGCCAGCAGCCCTAGGGGGTATGGCTACACCTTC

v_gene: TRBV6-5
abundance: .
d_gene: TRBD2
j_gene: TRBJ2-3
CDR3aa: CASSSPGLADDTQYF
CDR3nt: TGTGCCAGCAGCTCACCGGGACTAGCAGACGATACGCAGTATTTT

v_gene: TRBV25-1
abundance: .
d_gene: TRBD2
j_gene: TRBJ2-7
CDR3aa: CASSVAGGPYEQYF
CDR3nt: TGTGCCAGCAGTGTAGCGGGAGGGCCCTACGAGCAGTACTTC

v_gene: TRBV3-1/TRBV3-2
abundance: .
d_gene: TRBD1
j_gene: TRBJ2-6
CDR3aa: CASSPWTGPGANVLTF
CDR3nt: TGTGCCAGCAGCCCATGGACAGGGCCTGGGGCCAACGTCCTGACTTTC

v_gene: TRBV18
abundance: .
d_gene: .
j_gene: TRBJ2-2
CDR3aa: CASSPPSTPGELFF
CDR3nt: TGTGCCAGCTCACCACCTAGCACCCCCGGGGAGCTGTTTTTT

v_gene: TRBV18
abundance: .
d_gene: .
j_gene: TRBJ2-5
CDR3aa: CASSPPGRAAETQYF
CDR3nt: TGTGCCAGCTCACCCCCGGGAAGGGCCGCCGAGACCCAGTACTTC

v_gene: TRBV19
abundance: .
d_gene: .
j_gene: TRBJ1-5
CDR3aa: CASSIGGGLSHQPQHF
CDR3nt: TGTGCCAGTAGTATAGGCGGGGGGTTAAGTCATCAGCCCCAGCATTTT

v_gene: TRBV15
abundance: .
d_gene: TRBD1
j_gene: TRBJ2-7
CDR3aa: CATSRDYTGGYEQYF
CDR3nt: TGTGCCACCAGCAGAGACTATACAGGGGGCTACGAGCAGTACTTC

v_gene: TRBV5-8
abundance: .
d_gene: .
j_gene: TRBJ2-7
CDR3aa: CASSLGALGAYEQYF
CDR3nt: TGTGCCAGCAGCTTGGGAGCTCTAGGGGCCTACGAGCAGTACTTC

v_gene: TRBV5-1
abundance: .
d_gene: .
j_gene: TRBJ2-7
CDR3aa: CASSPRGAEQYF
CDR3nt: TGCGCCAGCAGCCCCCGGGGGGCAGAGCAGTACTTC

v_gene: TRBV10-3
abundance: .
d_gene: .
j_gene: TRBJ2-1
CDR3aa: CAISESTSYNEQFF
CDR3nt: TGTGCCATCAGTGAGAGTACTTCCTACAATGAGCAGTTCTTC

v_gene: TRBV30
abundance: .
d_gene: .
j_gene: TRBJ1-3
CDR3aa: CAWSLSQGWDTIYF
CDR3nt: TGTGCCTGGAGTCTTTCCCAGGGCTGGGACACCATATATTTT

v_gene: TRBV6-5
abundance: .
d_gene: .
j_gene: TRBJ2-7
CDR3aa: CASSLGMYRENYEQYF
CDR3nt: TGTGCCAGCAGTTTGGGAATGTACAGGGAGAACTACGAGCAGTACTTC

v_gene: TRBV4-2
abundance: .
d_gene: TRBD2
j_gene: TRBJ2-2
CDR3aa: CASSQGSSGGSDTGELFF
CDR3nt: TGTGCCAGCAGCCAAGGGTCTAGCGGGGGGTCTGACACCGGGGAGCTGTTTTTT

v_gene: TRBV6-5
abundance: .
d_gene: .
j_gene: TRBJ2-3
CDR3aa: CASRRSLGDGDTQYF
CDR3nt: TGTGCCTCCCGTCGGTCCCTGGGAGATGGAGATACGCAGTATTTT

v_gene: TRBV5-4
abundance: .
d_gene: .
j_gene: TRBJ1-2
CDR3aa: CASFKGGTKPGVYGYTF
CDR3nt: TGTGCCAGCTTTAAGGGGGGGACAAAGCCTGGGGTCTATGGCTACACCTTC

v_gene: TRBV5-1
abundance: .
d_gene: .
j_gene: TRBJ2-1
CDR3aa: CASSRFSGDEQFF
CDR3nt: TGCGCCAGCAGCCGCTTTAGCGGAGATGAGCAGTTCTTC

v_gene: TRBV27
abundance: .
d_gene: TRBD2
j_gene: TRBJ2-2
CDR3aa: CASSGSGSTGELFF
CDR3nt: TGTGCCAGCAGTGGTAGCGGGAGTACCGGGGAGCTGTTTTTT

v_gene: TRBV7-9
abundance: once
d_gene: TRBD1
j_gene: TRBJ2-7
CDR3aa: CASSLGGTGELEQYF
CDR3nt: TGTGCCAGCAGCTTAGGGGGGACAGGGGAGTTGGAGCAGTACTTC

v_gene: TRBV3-1/TRBV3-2
abundance: once
d_gene: TRBD1
j_gene: TRBJ1-2
CDR3aa: CASRPGQGPQGYTF
CDR3nt: TGTGCCAGCAGGCCGGGACAGGGCCCTCAGGGCTACACCTTC

v_gene: TRBV5-1
abundance: .
d_gene: .
j_gene: TRBJ2-2
CDR3aa: CASRPTGGVAGELFF
CDR3nt: TGCGCCAGCAGACCGACAGGTGGTGTGGCCGGGGAGCTGTTTTTT

v_gene: TRBV6-5
abundance: .
d_gene: TRBD2
j_gene: TRBJ2-2
CDR3aa: CASSYGGGNTGELFF
CDR3nt: TGTGCCAGCAGTTACGGCGGGGGGAACACCGGGGAGCTGTTTTTT

v_gene: TRBV28
abundance: .
d_gene: .
j_gene: TRBJ2-3
CDR3aa: CASSRRGPLGATDTQYF
CDR3nt: TGTGCCAGCAGTCGCCGTGGGCCCCTGGGGGCAACAGATACGCAGTATTTT

v_gene: TRBV7-9
abundance: .
d_gene: TRBD1
j_gene: TRBJ1-5
CDR3aa: CASSSGTASNQPQHF
CDR3nt: TGTGCCAGCAGCTCCGGGACAGCGAGCAATCAGCCCCAGCATTTT

v_gene: TRBV5-1
abundance: .
d_gene: TRBD1
j_gene: TRBJ2-3
CDR3aa: CASSYRGGTSTDTQYF
CDR3nt: TGCGCCAGCAGCTATCGAGGGGGCACCAGCACAGATACGCAGTATTTT

v_gene: TRBV3-1/TRBV3-2
abundance: .
d_gene: .
j_gene: TRBJ1-1
CDR3aa: CASSQPGPNTEAFF
CDR3nt: TGTGCCAGCAGCCAGCCAGGGCCGAACACTGAAGCTTTCTTT

v_gene: TRBV7-7
abundance: .
d_gene: TRBD2
j_gene: TRBJ2-2
CDR3aa: CASSFSGGNTGELFF
CDR3nt: TGTGCCAGCAGCTTCAGCGGGGGGAACACCGGGGAGCTGTTTTTT

v_gene: TRBV7-9
abundance: few
d_gene: .
j_gene: TRBJ1-6
CDR3aa: CASSPGGRNSPLHF
CDR3nt: TGTGCCAGCAGCCCGGGGGGCCGGAATTCACCCCTCCACTTT

v_gene: TRBV28
abundance: .
d_gene: .
j_gene: TRBJ2-5
CDR3aa: CASSLPGETQYF
CDR3nt: TGTGCCAGCAGTTTGCCGGGAGAGACCCAGTACTTC

v_gene: TRBV24-1
abundance: .
d_gene: .
j_gene: TRBJ2-1
CDR3aa: CATKGAGYNEQFF
CDR3nt: TGTGCCACCAAAGGTGCGGGCTACAATGAGCAGTTCTTC

v_gene: TRBV2
abundance: once
d_gene: TRBD2
j_gene: TRBJ2-7
CDR3aa: CASTRREGYEQYF
CDR3nt: TGTGCCAGCACCCGTCGGGAGGGGTACGAGCAGTACTTC

v_gene: TRBV5-4
abundance: once
d_gene: TRBD2
j_gene: TRBJ2-2
CDR3aa: CASSPAGTSGSDGELFF
CDR3nt: TGTGCCAGCAGCCCCGCCGGGACTAGCGGGAGTGACGGGGAGCTGTTTTTT

v_gene: TRBV11-2
abundance: once
d_gene: .
j_gene: TRBJ2-7
CDR3aa: CASSLDRDTSYEQYF
CDR3nt: TGTGCCAGCAGCTTAGACCGGGACACCTCCTACGAGCAGTACTTC

v_gene: TRBV5-1
abundance: .
d_gene: .
j_gene: TRBJ2-3
CDR3aa: CATSPGGPTDTQYF
CDR3nt: TGCGCCACGAGCCCCGGGGGTCCCACAGATACGCAGTATTTT

v_gene: TRBV5-1
abundance: .
d_gene: .
j_gene: TRBJ2-3
CDR3aa: CASSFGTDTQYF
CDR3nt: TGCGCCAGCAGCTTCGGCACAGATACGCAGTATTTT

v_gene: TRBV19
abundance: .
d_gene: .
j_gene: TRBJ1-5
CDR3aa: CASTERGGYAQPQHF
CDR3nt: TGTGCCAGTACCGAGAGGGGGGGGTACGCTCAGCCCCAGCATTTT

v_gene: TRBV15
abundance: .
d_gene: TRBD2
j_gene: TRBJ2-1
CDR3aa: CATSRDQRRGGGNEQFF
CDR3nt: TGTGCCACCAGCAGAGATCAGAGGCGGGGCGGGGGTAATGAGCAGTTCTTC

v_gene: TRBV28
abundance: .
d_gene: .
j_gene: TRBJ2-1
CDR3aa: CASSAGGRGQREQFF
CDR3nt: TGTGCCAGCAGTGCCGGCGGGCGGGGGCAAAGGGAGCAGTTCTTC

v_gene: TRBV7-2
abundance: .
d_gene: .
j_gene: TRBJ1-1
CDR3aa: CASSPQQGKGTEAFF
CDR3nt: TGTGCCAGCAGCCCTCAGCAGGGGAAGGGAACTGAAGCTTTCTTT

v_gene: TRBV6-6
abundance: few
d_gene: .
j_gene: TRBJ1-1
CDR3aa: CASSSGQLEAFF
CDR3nt: TGTGCCAGCAGTTCCGGACAGCTTGAAGCTTTCTTT

v_gene: TRBV7-3
abundance: .
d_gene: TRBD2
j_gene: TRBJ2-7
CDR3aa: CASSQLAGGYEQYF
CDR3nt: TGTGCCAGCAGCCAACTAGCGGGGGGATACGAGCAGTACTTC

v_gene: TRBV28
abundance: .
d_gene: .
j_gene: TRBJ2-1
CDR3aa: CASSLSQGWNEQFF
CDR3nt: TGTGCCAGCAGTTTGTCGCAGGGATGGAATGAGCAGTTCTTC